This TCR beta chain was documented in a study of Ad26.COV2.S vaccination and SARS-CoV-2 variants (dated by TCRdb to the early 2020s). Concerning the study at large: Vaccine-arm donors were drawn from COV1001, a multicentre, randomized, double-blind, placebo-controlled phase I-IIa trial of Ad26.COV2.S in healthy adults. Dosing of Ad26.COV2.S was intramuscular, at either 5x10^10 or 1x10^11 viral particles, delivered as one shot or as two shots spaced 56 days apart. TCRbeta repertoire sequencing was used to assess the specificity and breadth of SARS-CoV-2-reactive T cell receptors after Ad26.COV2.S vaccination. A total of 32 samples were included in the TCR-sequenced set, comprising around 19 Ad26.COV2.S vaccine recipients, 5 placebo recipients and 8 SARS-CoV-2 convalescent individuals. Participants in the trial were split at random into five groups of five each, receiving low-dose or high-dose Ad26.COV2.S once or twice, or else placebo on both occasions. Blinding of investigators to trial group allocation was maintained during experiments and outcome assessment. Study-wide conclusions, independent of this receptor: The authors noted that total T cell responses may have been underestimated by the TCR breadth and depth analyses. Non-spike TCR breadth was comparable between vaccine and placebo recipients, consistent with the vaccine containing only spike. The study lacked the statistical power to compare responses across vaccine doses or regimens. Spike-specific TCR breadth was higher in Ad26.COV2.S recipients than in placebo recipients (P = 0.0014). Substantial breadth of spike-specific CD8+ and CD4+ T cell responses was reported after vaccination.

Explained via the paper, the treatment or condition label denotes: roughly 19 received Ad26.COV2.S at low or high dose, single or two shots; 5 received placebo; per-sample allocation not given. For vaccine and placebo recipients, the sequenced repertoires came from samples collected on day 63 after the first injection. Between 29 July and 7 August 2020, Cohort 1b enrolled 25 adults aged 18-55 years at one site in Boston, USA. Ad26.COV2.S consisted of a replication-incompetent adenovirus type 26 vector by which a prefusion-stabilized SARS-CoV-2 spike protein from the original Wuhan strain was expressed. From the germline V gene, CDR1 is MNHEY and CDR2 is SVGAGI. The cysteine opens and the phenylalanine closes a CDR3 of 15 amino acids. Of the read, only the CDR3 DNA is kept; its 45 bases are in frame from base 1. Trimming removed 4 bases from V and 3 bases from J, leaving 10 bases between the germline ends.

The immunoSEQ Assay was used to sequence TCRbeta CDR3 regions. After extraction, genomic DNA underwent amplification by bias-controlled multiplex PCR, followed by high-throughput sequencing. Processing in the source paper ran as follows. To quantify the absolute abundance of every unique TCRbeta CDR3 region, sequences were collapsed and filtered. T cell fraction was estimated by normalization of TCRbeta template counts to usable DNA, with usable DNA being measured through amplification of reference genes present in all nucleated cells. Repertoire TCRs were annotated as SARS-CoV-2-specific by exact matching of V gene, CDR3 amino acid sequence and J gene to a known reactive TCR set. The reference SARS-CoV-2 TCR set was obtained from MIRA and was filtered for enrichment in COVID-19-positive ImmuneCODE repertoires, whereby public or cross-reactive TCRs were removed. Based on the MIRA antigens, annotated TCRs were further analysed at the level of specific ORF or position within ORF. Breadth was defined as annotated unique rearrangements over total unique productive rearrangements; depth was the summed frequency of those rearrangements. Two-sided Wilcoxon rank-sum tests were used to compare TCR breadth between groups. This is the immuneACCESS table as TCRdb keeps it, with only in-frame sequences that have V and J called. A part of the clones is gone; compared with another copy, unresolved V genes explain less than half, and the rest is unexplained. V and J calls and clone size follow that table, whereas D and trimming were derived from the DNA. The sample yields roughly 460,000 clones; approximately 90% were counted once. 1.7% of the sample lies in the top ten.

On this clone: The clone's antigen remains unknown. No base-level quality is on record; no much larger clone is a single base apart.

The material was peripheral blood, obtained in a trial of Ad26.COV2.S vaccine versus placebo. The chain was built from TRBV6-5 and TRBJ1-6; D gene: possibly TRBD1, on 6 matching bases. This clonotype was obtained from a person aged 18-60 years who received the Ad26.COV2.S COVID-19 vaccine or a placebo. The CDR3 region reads CASSFQDSYNSPLHF. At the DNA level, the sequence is TGTGCCAGCAGTTTTCAGGACAGCTATAATTCACCCCTCCACTTT.